This is a list of T cell receptor beta chains from one sample in a study of regulatory T cells in long-lasting Graves disease. TCRdb reprocessed the multiplex PCR reads with MiXCR, giving one entry per CDR3 protein. The table includes 420,000 or so distinct CDR3 sequences, 15% to 20% detected once. This sample was shared with a second study, whose subject was T cells in Graves' hyperthyroidism and ophthalmopathy.

Sample: peripheral blood mononuclear cells (PBMCs), taken at new diagnosis, from a patient treated with antithyroid drugs. These receptors were obtained from a woman aged 18-30 years with Graves disease. The CDR3 runs from the conserved cysteine through the conserved F or W. A D gene is named only where the DNA matches it firmly. A clone size is listed for some rows: how often the clone was seen (once, few, many), or a class if it is expanded.

TRBD1	TRBV7-2	TRBJ1-5	16	many	TGTGCCAGCAGCTTCCCCAGGGGGGGGGCAAATCAGCCCCAGCATTTT	CASSFPRGGANQPQHF
TRBD2	TRBV28	TRBJ2-1	15	many	TGTGCCAGCAGTTTGGTGGGAGGGGCGGACAATGAGCAGTTCTTC	CASSLVGGADNEQFF
NA	TRBV6-1	TRBJ2-2	13	many	TGTGCCAGCGTACGTGCGAACACCGGGGAGCTGTTTTTT	CASVRANTGELFF
NA	TRBV3-1	TRBJ2-7	14	few	TGTGCCAGCAGCCAAGGGGGGAGCCCTTTCGAGCAGTACTTC	CASSQGGSPFEQYF
NA	TRBV5-1	TRBJ2-5	14	few	TGCGCCAGCAGCTTGACGTCAGCACAAGAGACCCAGTACTTC	CASSLTSAQETQYF
NA	TRBV28	TRBJ2-7	14	many	TGTGCCAGCAGTTGGGGGGGCAGGACCTACGAGCAGTACTTC	CASSWGGRTYEQYF
TRBD1	TRBV29-1	TRBJ2-3	12	NA	TGCAGCGTTGAGACAGGGAAAGATACGCAGTATTTT	CSVETGKDTQYF
TRBD2	TRBV12-3/TRBV12-4	TRBJ2-3	16	many	TGTGCCAGCAGCCGACACCCGGGGGGTGGCACAGATACGCAGTATTTT	CASSRHPGGGTDTQYF
TRBD1	TRBV7-3	TRBJ2-2	14	few	TGTGCCAGCAGAAGAGACAGGGAATCCGGGGAGCTGTTTTTT	CASRRDRESGELFF
NA	TRBV3-1	TRBJ1-1	15	few	TGTGCCAGCAGCCAAGATCTTGTAGGGGACACTGAAGCTTTCTTT	CASSQDLVGDTEAFF
NA	TRBV11-2	TRBJ2-3	15	many	TGTGCCAGCAGGTCCGTCGCTGGGGTCGGGAACACGCAGTATTTT	CASRSVAGVGNTQYF
TRBD2	TRBV30	TRBJ2-1	15	many	TGTGCCTGGAGTGTACGCGGGAGGATTGGCAATGAGCAGTTCTTC	CAWSVRGRIGNEQFF
TRBD2	TRBV6-1	TRBJ2-3	16	few	TGTGCCAGCAGTGGAGAGGGACTATCCGCTGTAGATACGCAGTATTTT	CASSGEGLSAVDTQYF
NA	TRBV6-5	TRBJ2-2	15	NA	TGTGCCAGCAGTTACAGTGCAGCGAACACCGGGGAGCTGTTTTTT	CASSYSAANTGELFF
TRBD1	TRBV7-9	TRBJ2-1	13	few	TGTGCCAGCAGCTCCCGGGACAGTAATGAGCAGTTCTTC	CASSSRDSNEQFF
TRBD1	TRBV15	TRBJ2-7	17	many	TGTGCCACCAGCAGCCCGACAGGGGGCAACGTGTGGGTCGAGCAGTACTTC	CATSSPTGGNVWVEQYF
NA	TRBV5-5	TRBJ2-1	15	NA	TGTGCCAGCAGCCCCATGGCACTAGGTTTAAATGAGCAGTTCTTC	CASSPMALGLNEQFF
NA	TRBV7-2	TRBJ2-5	14	many	TGTGCCAGCAGCCAGGACGTTGTCTGGGAGACCCAGTACTTC	CASSQDVVWETQYF
NA	TRBV6-1	TRBJ2-5	13	few	TGTGCCAGCAGTGATGGGTTTTGGGAGACCCAGTACTTC	CASSDGFWETQYF
NA	TRBV9	TRBJ1-1	13	NA	TGTGCCAGCAGCGAGTGGGCCGCGGGGGAGGCTTTCTTT	CASSEWAAGEAFF
NA	TRBV20-1	TRBJ2-3	13	many	TGCAGTGCTATCGGCAGGTACACAGATACGCAGTATTTT	CSAIGRYTDTQYF
TRBD2	TRBV7-9	TRBJ2-2	18	few	TGTGCCAGCAGCTTAGAGGGGAGCGGGAGTCTTTACACCGGGGAGCTGTTTTTT	CASSLEGSGSLYTGELFF
NA	TRBV12-3/TRBV12-4	TRBJ1-1	16	NA	TGTGCCAGCAGTCGTAACCATGGGGGGCGATACACTGAAGCTTTCTTT	CASSRNHGGRYTEAFF
NA	TRBV6-1	TRBJ2-3	16	many	TGTGCCAGCAGAAGAACAGGGACTACGACCACAGATACGCAGTATTTT	CASRRTGTTTTDTQYF
TRBD1	TRBV2	TRBJ2-2	19	NA	TGTGTCAGCAGTGAAGCGTGGGGACAGCTAACAGAAACCACCGGGGAGCTGTTTTTT	CVSSEAWGQLTETTGELFF
NA	TRBV27	TRBJ2-4	12	NA	TGTGCCAGCATCTCGGACGGAAACATTCAGTACTTC	CASISDGNIQYF
NA	TRBV5-4	TRBJ2-4	15	few	TGTGCCAGCAGCAAGTCGGAGCCTGGCAAAAACATTCAGTACTTC	CASSKSEPGKNIQYF
NA	TRBV4-3	TRBJ1-5	16	few	TGCGCCAGCAGCCAAGAGACAGGCGCGAACAATCAGCCCCAGCATTTT	CASSQETGANNQPQHF
NA	TRBV7-2	TRBJ2-7	15	many	TGTGCCAGCAGCGACTACAGGAACCCTGCCTACGAGCAGTACTTC	CASSDYRNPAYEQYF
NA	TRBV20-1	TRBJ2-1	15	many	TGCAGTGCCCCATTGGCGGGATCTACCTACAATGAGCAGTTCTTC	CSAPLAGSTYNEQFF
TRBD2	TRBV14	TRBJ2-7	15	many	TGTGCCAGCAGCCAAGATTTCGGACTAGAGGACGAGCAGTACTTC	CASSQDFGLEDEQYF
NA	TRBV20-1	TRBJ2-5	10	few	TGCAGTGCTAGAGTTGAGACCCAGTACTTC	CSARVETQYF
NA	TRBV12-3/TRBV12-4	TRBJ1-5	16	many	TGTGCCAGCAGTCCCTGGGGGGGGTCTAGCAATCAGCCCCAGCATTTT	CASSPWGGSSNQPQHF
TRBD1	TRBV27	TRBJ2-7	14	many	TGTGCCAGCAGTCGACAGGGGAGCTCCTACGAGCAGTACTTC	CASSRQGSSYEQYF
NA	TRBV27	TRBJ2-2	15	many	TGTGCCAGCAGTTTATCGTGGGTCCCCACCGGGGAGCTGTTTTTT	CASSLSWVPTGELFF